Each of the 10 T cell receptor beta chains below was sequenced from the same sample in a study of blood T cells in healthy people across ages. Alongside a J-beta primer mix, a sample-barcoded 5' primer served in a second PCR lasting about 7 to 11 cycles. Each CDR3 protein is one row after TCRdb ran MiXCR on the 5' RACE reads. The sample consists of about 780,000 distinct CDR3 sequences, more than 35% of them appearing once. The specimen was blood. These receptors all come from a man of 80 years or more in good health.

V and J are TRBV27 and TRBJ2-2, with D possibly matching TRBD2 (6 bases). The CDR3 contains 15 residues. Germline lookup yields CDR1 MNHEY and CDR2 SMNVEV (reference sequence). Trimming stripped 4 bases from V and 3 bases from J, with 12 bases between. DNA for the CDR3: TGTGCCAGCAGTTCGACTAGGGGATACACCGGGGAGCTGTTTTTT. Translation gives CASSSTRGYTGELFF.

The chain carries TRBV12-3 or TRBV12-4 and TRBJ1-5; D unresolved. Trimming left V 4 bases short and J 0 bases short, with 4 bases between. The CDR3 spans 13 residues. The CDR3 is CASSSISNQPQHF. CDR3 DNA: TGTGCCAGCAGTTCCATTAGCAATCAGCCCCAGCATTTT.

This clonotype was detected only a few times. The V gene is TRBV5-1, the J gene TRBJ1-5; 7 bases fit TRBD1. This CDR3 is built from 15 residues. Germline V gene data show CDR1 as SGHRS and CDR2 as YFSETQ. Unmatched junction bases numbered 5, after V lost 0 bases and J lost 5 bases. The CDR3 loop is CASSLEGQIYQPQHF. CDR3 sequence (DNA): TGCGCCAGCAGCTTGGAGGGACAGATATATCAGCCCCAGCATTTT. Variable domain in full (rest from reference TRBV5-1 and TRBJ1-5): KAGVTQTPRYLIKTRGQQVTLSCSPISGHRSVSWYQQTPGQGLQFLFEYFSETQRNKGNFPGRFSGRQFSNSRSEMNVSTLELGDSALYLCASSLEGQIYQPQHFGDGTRLSIL.

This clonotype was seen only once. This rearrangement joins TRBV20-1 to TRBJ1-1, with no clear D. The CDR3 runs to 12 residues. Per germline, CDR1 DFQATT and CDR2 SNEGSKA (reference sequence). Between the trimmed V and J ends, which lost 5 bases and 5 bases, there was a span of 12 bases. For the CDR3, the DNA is TGCAGTGCTTCCCAACAGAGGACTGAAGCTTTCTTT. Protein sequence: CSASQQRTEAFF.

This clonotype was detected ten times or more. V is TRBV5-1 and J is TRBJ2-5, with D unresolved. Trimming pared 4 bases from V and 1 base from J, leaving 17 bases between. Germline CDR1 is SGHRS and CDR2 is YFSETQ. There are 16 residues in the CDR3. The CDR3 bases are TGCGCCAGCAGCAGAACCGCTCAAAACACCCAAGAGACCCAGTACTTC. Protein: CASSRTAQNTQETQYF.

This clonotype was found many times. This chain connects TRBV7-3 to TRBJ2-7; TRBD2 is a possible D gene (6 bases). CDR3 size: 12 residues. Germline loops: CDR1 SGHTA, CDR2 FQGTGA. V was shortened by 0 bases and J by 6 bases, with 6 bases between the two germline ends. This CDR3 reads CASSLTRGEQYF. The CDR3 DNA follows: TGTGCCAGCAGCTTAACGCGGGGCGAGCAGTACTTC.

The CDR3 loop is CASSSGLVHTEAFF. CDR3 DNA sequence: TGTGCCAGCAGTTCCGGTCTCGTCCACACTGAAGCTTTCTTT. V and J are TRBV6-2 or TRBV6-3 and TRBJ1-1, with no clear D. V lost 4 bases to trimming and J lost 3 bases, with 12 bases between them. Germline assignment: CDR1 MNHEY and CDR2 SVGEGT. The CDR3 extends over 14 amino acids.

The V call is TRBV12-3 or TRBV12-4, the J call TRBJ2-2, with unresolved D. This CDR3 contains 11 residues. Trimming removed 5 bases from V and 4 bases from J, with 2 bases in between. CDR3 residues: CASSVTGELFF. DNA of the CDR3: TGTGCCAGCAGTGTCACCGGGGAGCTGTTTTTT.

The CDR3 sequence is CASSSYRLAGNEQYF. The CDR3 region has the DNA TGTGCCAGCAGCTCCTACAGACTAGCGGGAAACGAGCAGTACTTC. This rearrangement joins TRBV7-9 to TRBJ2-7; 11 nucleotides line up with TRBD2. The CDR3 extends over 15 amino acids. The trim removed 4 bases at V and 5 bases at J, leaving 7 bases unmatched. Germline V CDR1 and CDR2: SEHNR, FQNEAQ (reference sequence).

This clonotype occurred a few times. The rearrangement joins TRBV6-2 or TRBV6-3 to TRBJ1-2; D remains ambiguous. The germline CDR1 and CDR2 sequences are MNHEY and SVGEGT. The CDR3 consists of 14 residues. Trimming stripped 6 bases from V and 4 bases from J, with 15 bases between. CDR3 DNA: TGTGCCAGCAGCCAAAACAACGGAGTCTATGGCTACACCTTC. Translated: CASSQNNGVYGYTF.